This TCR beta chain was profiled in a study of cytomegalovirus exposure and HLA in healthy donors. The PCR employed 60 Vbeta primers together with 13 Jbeta primers. Original processing notes: Later work found around 85 million unique TCR beta chains, with roughly 11 million shared. The method was immunoSEQ multiplex PCR; TCRdb's version includes in-frame clones alone and lacks a portion of them. D and trimming come from the DNA, and the V and J calls and clone size come from that table. This table has about 120,000 clones, 65% to 80% appearing once. Notes on the study in general: Several top significant clusters appeared, in a later analysis, to be linked to common viral pathogens.

CDR3 length: 14 residues. V lost 0 bases and J lost 7, with 12 bases in between. Germline assignment: CDR1 MNHNY and CDR2 SVGAGI (reference sequence). Donors sampled were nominally healthy, though unrecorded immune exposures were likely. As concerns this clone: Its antigen is unidentified.

The sequence derives from a man younger than 30 in good health and CMV-seropositive. J is TRBJ1-1 and V is TRBV6-6; no definite D call. Sequencing was carried out using PBMCs. The CDR3 spells CASSYSRADYEAFF. The CDR3 DNA sequence: TGTGCCAGCAGTTACTCGAGGGCAGATTATGAAGCTTTCTTT.